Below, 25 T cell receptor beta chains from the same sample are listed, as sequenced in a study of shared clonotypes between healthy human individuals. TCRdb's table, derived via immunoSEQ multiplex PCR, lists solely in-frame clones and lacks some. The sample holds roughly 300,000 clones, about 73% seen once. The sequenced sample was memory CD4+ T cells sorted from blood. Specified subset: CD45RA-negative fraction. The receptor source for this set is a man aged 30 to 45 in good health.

CDR3 sequence (DNA): TGTGCCAGTATCTCGGGAGGGCCCACAGATACGCAGTATTTT. Encoded protein: CASISGGPTDTQYF. V and J are TRBV19 and TRBJ2-3, with 8 positions matching TRBD2. The CDR3 covers 14 residues. Germline loops: CDR1 LNHDA, CDR2 SQIVND (reference sequence). The trim removed 7 bases at V and 2 bases at J, leaving 5 bases unmatched.

The CDR3 reads CASSLLLAGDTDTQYF. In nucleotides, the CDR3 is TGTGCCAGCAGCTTGTTACTAGCGGGTGACACAGATACGCAGTATTTT. The chain links TRBV5-4 to TRBJ2-3; 9 positions agree with TRBD2. In germline, CDR1 is SGHNT, CDR2 YYREEE (reference sequence). The CDR3 sequence is 16 residues long. V was clipped by 1 base and J by 2 bases; unmatched bases: 5.

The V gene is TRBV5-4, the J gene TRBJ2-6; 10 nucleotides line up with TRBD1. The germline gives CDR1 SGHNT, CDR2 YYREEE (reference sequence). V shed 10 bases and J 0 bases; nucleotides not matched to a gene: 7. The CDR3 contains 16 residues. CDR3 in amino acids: CAGVTGGRSGANVLTF. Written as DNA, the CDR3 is TGTGCCGGCGTGACAGGGGGCCGCTCTGGGGCCAACGTCCTGACTTTC.

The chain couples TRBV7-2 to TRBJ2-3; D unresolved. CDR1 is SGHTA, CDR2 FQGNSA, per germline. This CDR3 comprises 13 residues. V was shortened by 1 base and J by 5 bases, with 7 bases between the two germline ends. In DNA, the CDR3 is TGTGCCAGCAGCTTAGAGCCGGAAGATACGCAGTATTTT. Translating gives CASSLEPEDTQYF.

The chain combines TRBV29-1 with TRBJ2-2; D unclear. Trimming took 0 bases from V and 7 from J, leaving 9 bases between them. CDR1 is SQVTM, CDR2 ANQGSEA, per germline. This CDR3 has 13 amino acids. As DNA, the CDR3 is TGCAGCGTTGAAGATGAAGTAAACGGGGAGCTGTTTTTT. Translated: CSVEDEVNGELFF.

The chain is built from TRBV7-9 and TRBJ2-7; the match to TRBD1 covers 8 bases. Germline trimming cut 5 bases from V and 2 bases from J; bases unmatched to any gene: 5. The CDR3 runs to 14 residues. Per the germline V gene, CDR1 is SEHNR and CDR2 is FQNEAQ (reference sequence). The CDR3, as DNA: TGTGCCAGCAGCAGACAGGGGTGGACCTACGAGCAGTACTTC. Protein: CASSRQGWTYEQYF.

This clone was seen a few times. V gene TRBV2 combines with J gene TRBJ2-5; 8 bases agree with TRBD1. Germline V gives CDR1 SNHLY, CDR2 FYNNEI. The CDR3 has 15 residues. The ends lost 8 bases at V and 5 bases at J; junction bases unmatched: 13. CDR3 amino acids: CASCLTGYRGETQYF. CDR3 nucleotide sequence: TGTGCCAGCTGCCTAACAGGGTACAGGGGGGAGACCCAGTACTTC.

CDR3 amino acids: CASSLYGGSNQPQHF. CDR3 nucleotides: TGTGCCAGCAGTTTATACGGAGGAAGCAATCAGCCCCAGCATTTT. The V call is TRBV28, the J call TRBJ1-5, with D unclear. Trimming stripped 1 base from V and 1 base from J, with 8 bases between. The CDR3 contains 15 residues. CDR1 is MDHEN, CDR2 SYDVKM, per germline.

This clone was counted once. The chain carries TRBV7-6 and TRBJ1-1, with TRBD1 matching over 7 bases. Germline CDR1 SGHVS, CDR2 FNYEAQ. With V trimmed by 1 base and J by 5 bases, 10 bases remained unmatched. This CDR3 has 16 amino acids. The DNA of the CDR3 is TGTGCCAGCAGCTTAGGCGCTACAGGGGCAGGGACTGAAGCTTTCTTT. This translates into CASSLGATGAGTEAFF.

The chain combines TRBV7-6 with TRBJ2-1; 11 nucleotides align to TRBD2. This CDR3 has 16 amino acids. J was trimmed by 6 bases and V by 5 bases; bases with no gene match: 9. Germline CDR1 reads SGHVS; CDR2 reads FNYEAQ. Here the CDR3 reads CASSQIAGGPGNEQFF. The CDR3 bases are TGTGCCAGCAGCCAAATAGCGGGAGGGCCAGGCAATGAGCAGTTCTTC.

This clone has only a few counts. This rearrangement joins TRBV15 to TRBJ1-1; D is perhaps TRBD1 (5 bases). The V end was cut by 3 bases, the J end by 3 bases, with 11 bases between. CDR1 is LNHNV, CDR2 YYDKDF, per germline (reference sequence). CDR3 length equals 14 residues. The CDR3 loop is CATSREPRDTEAFF. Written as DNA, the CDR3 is TGTGCCACCAGCAGGGAGCCCAGGGACACTGAAGCTTTCTTT.

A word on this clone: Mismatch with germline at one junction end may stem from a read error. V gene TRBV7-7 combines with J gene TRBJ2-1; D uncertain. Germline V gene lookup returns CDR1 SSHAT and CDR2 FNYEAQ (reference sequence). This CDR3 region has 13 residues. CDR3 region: CASSRGAPNEQFF. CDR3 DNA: TGTGCTAGCAGTCGCGGAGCCCCCAATGAGCAGTTCTTC.

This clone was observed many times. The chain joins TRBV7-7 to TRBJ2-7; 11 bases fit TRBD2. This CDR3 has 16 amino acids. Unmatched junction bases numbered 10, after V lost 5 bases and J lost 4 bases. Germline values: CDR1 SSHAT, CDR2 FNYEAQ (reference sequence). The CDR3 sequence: CASSATGTSGIYEQYF. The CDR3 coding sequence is TGTGCCAGCAGCGCGACCGGGACTAGCGGAATTTACGAGCAGTACTTC.

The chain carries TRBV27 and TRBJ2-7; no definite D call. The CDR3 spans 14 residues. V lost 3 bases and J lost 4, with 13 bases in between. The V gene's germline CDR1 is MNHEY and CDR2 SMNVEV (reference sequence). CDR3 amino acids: CASSLTFPPYEQYF. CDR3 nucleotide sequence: TGTGCCAGCAGTTTGACATTCCCACCTTACGAGCAGTACTTC.

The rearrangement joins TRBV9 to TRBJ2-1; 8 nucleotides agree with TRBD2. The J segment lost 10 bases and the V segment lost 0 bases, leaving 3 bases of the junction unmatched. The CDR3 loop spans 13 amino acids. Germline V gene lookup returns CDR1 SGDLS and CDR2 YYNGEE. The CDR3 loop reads CASSVASGREQFF. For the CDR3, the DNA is TGTGCCAGCAGCGTAGCCAGCGGGAGAGAGCAGTTCTTC.

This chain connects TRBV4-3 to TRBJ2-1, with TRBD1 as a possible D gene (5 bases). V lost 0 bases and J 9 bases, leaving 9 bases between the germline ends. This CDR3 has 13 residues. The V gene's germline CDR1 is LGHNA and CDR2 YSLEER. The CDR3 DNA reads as TGCGCCAGCAGCCAAGAGATAGACAGTGAGCAGTTCTTC. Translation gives CASSQEIDSEQFF.

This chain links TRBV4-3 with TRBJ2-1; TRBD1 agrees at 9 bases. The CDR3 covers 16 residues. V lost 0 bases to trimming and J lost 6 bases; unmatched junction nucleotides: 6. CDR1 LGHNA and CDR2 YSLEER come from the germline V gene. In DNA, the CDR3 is TGCGCCAGCAGCCAAGATACAGGGGGCTCTCGCAATGAGCAGTTCTTC. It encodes CASSQDTGGSRNEQFF.

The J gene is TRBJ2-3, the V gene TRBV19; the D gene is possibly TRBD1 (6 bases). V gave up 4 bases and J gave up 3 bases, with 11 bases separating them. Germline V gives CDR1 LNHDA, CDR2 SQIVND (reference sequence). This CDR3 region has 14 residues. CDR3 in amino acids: CASSKRGQTDTQYF. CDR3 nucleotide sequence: TGTGCCAGTAGTAAGCGAGGACAGACAGATACGCAGTATTTT.

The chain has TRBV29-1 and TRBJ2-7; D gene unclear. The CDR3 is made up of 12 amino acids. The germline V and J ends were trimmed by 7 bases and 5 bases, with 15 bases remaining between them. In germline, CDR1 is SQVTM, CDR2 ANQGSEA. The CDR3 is CSALLNFNEQYF. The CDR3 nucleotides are TGCAGCGCGCTACTTAATTTTAACGAGCAGTACTTC.

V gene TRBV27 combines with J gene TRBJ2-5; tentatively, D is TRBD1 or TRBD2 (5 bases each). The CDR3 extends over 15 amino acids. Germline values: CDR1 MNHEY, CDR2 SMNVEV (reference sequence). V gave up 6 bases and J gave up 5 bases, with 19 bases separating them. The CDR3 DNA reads TGTGCCAGCAGCATGCCCGGGGCAGGGCTTGAGACCCAGTACTTC. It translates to CASSMPGAGLETQYF.

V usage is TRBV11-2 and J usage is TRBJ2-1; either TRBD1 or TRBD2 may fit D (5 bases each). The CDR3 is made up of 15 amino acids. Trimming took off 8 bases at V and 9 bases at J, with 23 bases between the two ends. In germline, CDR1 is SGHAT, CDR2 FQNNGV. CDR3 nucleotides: TGTGCCAGCCGGTATATCTCTTGGGGGAACGGTGAGCAGTTCTTC. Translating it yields CASRYISWGNGEQFF. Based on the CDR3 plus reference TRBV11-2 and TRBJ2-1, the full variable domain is EAGVAQSPRYKIIEKRQSVAFWCNPISGHATLYWYQQILGQGPKLLIQFQNNGVVDDSQLPKDRFSAERLKGVDSTLKIQPAKLEDSAVYLCASRYISWGNGEQFFGPGTRLTVL.

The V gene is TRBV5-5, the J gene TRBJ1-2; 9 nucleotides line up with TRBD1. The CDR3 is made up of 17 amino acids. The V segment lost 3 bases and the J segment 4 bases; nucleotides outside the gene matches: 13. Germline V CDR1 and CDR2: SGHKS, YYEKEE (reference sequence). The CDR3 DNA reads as TGTGCCAGCAGCTCGATCTCCCCAGTGACAGGGGGCTATGGCTACACCTTC. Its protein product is CASSSISPVTGGYGYTF.

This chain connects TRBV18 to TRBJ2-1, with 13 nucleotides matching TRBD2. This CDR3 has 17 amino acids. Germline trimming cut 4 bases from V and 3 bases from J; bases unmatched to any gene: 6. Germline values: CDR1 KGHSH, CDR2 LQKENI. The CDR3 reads CASSRARTSGSYNEQFF. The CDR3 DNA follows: TGTGCCAGCTCACGAGCCCGGACTAGCGGGAGCTACAATGAGCAGTTCTTC.

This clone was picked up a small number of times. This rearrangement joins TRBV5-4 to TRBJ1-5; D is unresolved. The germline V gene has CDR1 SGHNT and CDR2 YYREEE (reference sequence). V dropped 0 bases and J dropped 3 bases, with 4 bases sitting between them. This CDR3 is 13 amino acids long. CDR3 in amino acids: CASSLEPNQPQHF. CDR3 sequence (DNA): TGTGCCAGCAGCTTGGAGCCCAATCAGCCCCAGCATTTT.

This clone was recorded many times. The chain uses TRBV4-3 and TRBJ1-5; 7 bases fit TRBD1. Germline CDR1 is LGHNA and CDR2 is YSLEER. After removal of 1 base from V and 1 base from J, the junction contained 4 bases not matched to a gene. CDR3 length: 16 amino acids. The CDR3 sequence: CASSQGTGGSNQPQHF. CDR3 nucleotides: TGCGCCAGCAGCCAAGGGACAGGTGGGAGCAATCAGCCCCAGCATTTT.